This T cell receptor beta chain was found in a study of blood T cells in healthy people across ages. Study-level information: About one barcoded beta molecule was captured per two T cells (by template switching).

Using a J-beta primer mix together with a sample-barcoded 5' primer, a second PCR was run for about 6 to 11 cycles. Every sample produced at least 3 million CDR3-containing paired-end reads. Using its own MiXCR run on the 5' RACE reads, TCRdb lists one record per CDR3 protein. This sample carries about 640,000 distinct CDR3 sequences, about 30% of them seen once, and the ten largest clones take 15% to 17%. The CDR3 totals 15 residues. V was pared by 3 bases and J by 5 bases, with 13 bases between. Germline CDR1 reads SGHTA; CDR2 reads FQGNSA. Sequencing used blood. This TCR was sampled from a woman over 75 in good health. The chain combines TRBV7-2 with TRBJ1-4; perhaps TRBD1 as D (5 bases). This CDR3 is CASSFGPEGNEKLFF. CDR3 bases: TGTGCCAGCAGCTTTGGTCCGGAGGGGAATGAAAAACTGTTTTTT.